The clone carrying this T cell receptor (beta chain) has ten or more counts. The germline V and J ends were trimmed by 5 bases and 6 bases, with 16 bases remaining between them. CDR1 and CDR2 from the germline V gene are MNHEY and SVGEGT. The CDR3 consists of 15 residues. These data are taken from a study of identical twins. TCRdb reprocessed the 5' RACE reads with MiXCR, giving one entry per CDR3 protein. The table lists fewer than 350,000 distinct CDR3 sequences, 6.5% to 9.5% of them singletons. The same sample was also used in a study of yellow fever vaccine responses in identical twins.

The sequenced material came from memory (CD45RO+) T cells sorted from blood. This chain connects TRBV6-2 or TRBV6-3 to TRBJ2-2; D gene unclear. This receptor was identified in a woman under 30 in good health. This chain's CDR3 is CASSPTQPVSGELFF. The CDR3 region has the DNA TGTGCCAGCAGTCCTACCCAACCGGTTTCCGGGGAGCTGTTTTTT.